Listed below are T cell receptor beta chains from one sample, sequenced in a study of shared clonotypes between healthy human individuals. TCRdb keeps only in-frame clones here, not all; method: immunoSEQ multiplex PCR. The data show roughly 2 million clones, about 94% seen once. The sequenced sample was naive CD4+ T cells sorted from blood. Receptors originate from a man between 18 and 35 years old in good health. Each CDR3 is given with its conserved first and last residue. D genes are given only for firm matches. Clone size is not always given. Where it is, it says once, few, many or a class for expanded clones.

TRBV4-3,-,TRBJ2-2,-,TGCGCCAGCAGCCAAGCAAGCATCCAAGGCACCGGGGAGCTGTTTTTT,CASSQASIQGTGELFF
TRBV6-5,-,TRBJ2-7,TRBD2,TGTGCCAGCAAAAGCGGGACTAGCGGCTCCTACGAGCAGTACTTC,CASKSGTSGSYEQYF
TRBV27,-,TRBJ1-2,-,TGTGCCAGTGCCGAGGGCGCGAACTATGGCTACACCTTC,CASAEGANYGYTF
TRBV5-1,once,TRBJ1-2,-,TGCGCCAGCAGCTTGATATCCACAGGGAAAGGAGGCTACACCTTC,CASSLISTGKGGYTF
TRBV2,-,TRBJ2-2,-,TGTGCCAGCAGTCAGGGTCCGAACACCGGGGAGCTGTTTTTT,CASSQGPNTGELFF
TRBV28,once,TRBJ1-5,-,TGTGCCAGCAGTTTGAATCTCAATCAGCCCCAGCATTTT,CASSLNLNQPQHF
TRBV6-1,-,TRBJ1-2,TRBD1,TGTGCCAGCAGTGCGGACTCCGGGACAGGGGAAAGTGGCTACACCTTC,CASSADSGTGESGYTF
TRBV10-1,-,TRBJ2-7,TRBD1,TGCGCCAGCAGTGAGTCGACGGGACAGGGACACGAGCAGTACTTC,CASSESTGQGHEQYF
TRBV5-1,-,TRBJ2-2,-,TGCGCCAGCAGCTTTTTACAGGGCCCCACCGGGGAGCTGTTTTTT,CASSFLQGPTGELFF
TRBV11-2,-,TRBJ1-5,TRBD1,TGTGCCAGCAGCCTGGGACAGTCCCGGTCCCAGCATTTT,CASSLGQSRSQHF
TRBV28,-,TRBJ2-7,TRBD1,TGTGCCAGCAGCCCAGCCCCGGACAGGGGGCCGGGCAAGTACTTC,CASSPAPDRGPGKYF
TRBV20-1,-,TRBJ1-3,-,TGCAGTGCGGTGACAGGAAACACCATATATTTT,CSAVTGNTIYF
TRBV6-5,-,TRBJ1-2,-,TGTGCCAGCAGCCCCACCCCCACGGGCCCCTATGGCTACACCTTC,CASSPTPTGPYGYTF
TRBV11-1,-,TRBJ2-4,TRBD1,TGTGCCAGCAGCTCCCTACAGGGGTGGCGAAACATTCAGTACTTC,CASSSLQGWRNIQYF
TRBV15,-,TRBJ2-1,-,TGTGCCACCAGCAGAGATAAACGAATTTCCTACAATGAGCAGTTCTTC,CATSRDKRISYNEQFF
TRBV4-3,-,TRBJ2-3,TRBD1,TGCGCCAGCAGCCAAGAAGCGGACAGGTCTAGCACAGATACGCAGTATTTT,CASSQEADRSSTDTQYF
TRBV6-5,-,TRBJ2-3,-,TGTGCCAGCCGAAGTGCAGGCGATACGCAGTATTTT,CASRSAGDTQYF
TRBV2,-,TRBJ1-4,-,TGTGCCAGCAGTGTGGCGGAGGTGGTTGAAAAACTGTTTTTT,CASSVAEVVEKLFF
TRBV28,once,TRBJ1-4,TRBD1,TGTGCCAGCAGTTTAGGGACCGGGACAGTTAATGAAAAACTGTTTTTT,CASSLGTGTVNEKLFF
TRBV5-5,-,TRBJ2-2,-,TGTGCCAGCAGCTTGGCCCTGGGGGGCACCGGGGAGCTGTTTTTT,CASSLALGGTGELFF
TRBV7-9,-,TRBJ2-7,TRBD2,TGTGCCAGCAGCTTCAGCGGGAGTGACGAGCAGTACTTC,CASSFSGSDEQYF
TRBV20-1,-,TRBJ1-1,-,TGCAGTGCTGCCGAGAACACTGAAGCTTTCTTT,CSAAENTEAFF
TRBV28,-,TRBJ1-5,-,TGTGCCAGCAGTTTGAAACAGTATAGCAATCAGCCCCAGCATTTT,CASSLKQYSNQPQHF
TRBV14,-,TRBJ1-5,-,TGTGCCAGCAGCCAAGATCACAGGCAGCCCCAGCATTTT,CASSQDHRQPQHF
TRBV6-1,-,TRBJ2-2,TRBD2,TGTGCCAGCAGTCCGGGACTAGGCGACACCGGGGAGCTGTTTTTT,CASSPGLGDTGELFF
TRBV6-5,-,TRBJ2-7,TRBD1,TGTGCCAGCAGTTTTCCGACAGGGGGCGTCTACTTC,CASSFPTGGVYF
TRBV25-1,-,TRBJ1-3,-,TGTGCCAGTAGCCTGGGGGCTTCTGGAAACACCATATATTTT,CASSLGASGNTIYF
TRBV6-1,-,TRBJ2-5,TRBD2,TGTGCCAGCAGTGGAGGGGGGACTAGCGTCCAAGAGACCCAGTACTTC,CASSGGGTSVQETQYF
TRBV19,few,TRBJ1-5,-,TGTGCCAGTAGTATCGGGCCACCGAAGATAGGTCAGCCCCAGCATTTT,CASSIGPPKIGQPQHF
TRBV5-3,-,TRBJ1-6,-,TGTGCCAGAAGCCCTCGGCGGTTGGAGATCTGGCGTAATAATTCACCCCTCCACTTT,CARSPRRLEIWRNNSPLHF
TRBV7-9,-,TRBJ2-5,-,TGTGCCAGCAGCCTCTTGAGAGAAAAGACCCAGTACTTC,CASSLLREKTQYF